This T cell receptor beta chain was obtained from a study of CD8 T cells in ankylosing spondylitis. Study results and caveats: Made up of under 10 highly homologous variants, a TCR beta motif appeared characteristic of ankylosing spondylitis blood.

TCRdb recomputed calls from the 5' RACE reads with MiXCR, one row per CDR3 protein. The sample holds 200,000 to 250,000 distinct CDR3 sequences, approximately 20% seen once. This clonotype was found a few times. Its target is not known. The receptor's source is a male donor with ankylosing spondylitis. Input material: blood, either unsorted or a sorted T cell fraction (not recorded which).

The CDR3 DNA reads as TGTGCCAGCAGAGGGGGGACAGTATCATACTACGAGCAGTACTTC. Its protein is CASRGGTVSYYEQYF. V is TRBV6-1 and J is TRBJ2-7; possible D gene TRBD1, 7 bases. The CDR3 loop spans 15 amino acids. Trimming pared 6 bases from V and 3 bases from J, leaving 18 bases between. CDR1 and CDR2 (germline): MNHNS, SASEGT.